This TCR beta chain is drawn from a study of beta chain features in type 1 diabetes. The CDR3 extends over 15 amino acids. V was clipped by 2 bases and J by 2 bases; unmatched bases: 3. Germline V lookup: CDR1 SGHRS, CDR2 YFSETQ. Of the isolated RNA, all was reverse transcribed, and so the sequenced material was expressed TCRB transcripts. The data were produced by immunoSEQ multiplex PCR, yet TCRdb's version contains in-frame clones alone and is incomplete. The sample consists of roughly 450,000 clones, about 14% of them appearing once. This clonotype was obtained from a young man in good health. The chain uses TRBV5-1 and TRBJ2-2; 7 bases fit TRBD2. The specimen was naive CD4+ T cells from blood. CDR3 sequence reads: CASSFPSGNTGELFF. The CDR3 bases are TGCGCCAGCAGCTTTCCTAGCGGTAACACCGGGGAGCTGTTTTTT.